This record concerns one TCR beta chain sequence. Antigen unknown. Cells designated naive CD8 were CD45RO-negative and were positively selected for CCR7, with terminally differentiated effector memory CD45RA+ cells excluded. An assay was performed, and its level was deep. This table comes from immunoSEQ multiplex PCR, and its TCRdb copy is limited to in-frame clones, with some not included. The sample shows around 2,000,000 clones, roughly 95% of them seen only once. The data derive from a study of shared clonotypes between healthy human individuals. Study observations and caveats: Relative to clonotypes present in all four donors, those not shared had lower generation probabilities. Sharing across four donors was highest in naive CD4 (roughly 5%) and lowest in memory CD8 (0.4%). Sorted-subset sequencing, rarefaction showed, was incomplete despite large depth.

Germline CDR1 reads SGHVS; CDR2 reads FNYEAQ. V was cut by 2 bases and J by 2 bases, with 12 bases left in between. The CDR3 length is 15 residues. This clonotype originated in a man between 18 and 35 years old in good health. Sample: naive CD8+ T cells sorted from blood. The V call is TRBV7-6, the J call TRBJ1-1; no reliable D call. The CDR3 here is CASSLSGFLNTEAFF. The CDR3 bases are TGTGCCAGCAGCTTAAGTGGTTTCCTTAACACTGAAGCTTTCTTT.